Listed below are T cell receptor beta chains from one sample, sequenced in a study of neurological immune-mediated disorders. TCRdb independently ran MiXCR on the 5' RACE reads; one entry per CDR3 protein. The sample shows 75,000 to 80,000 distinct CDR3 sequences, about 5.5% of them seen only once. Sequencing was carried out using PBMCs. All receptors come from a woman aged 30 to 39 with multiple sclerosis. Both conserved end residues are part of each CDR3. D genes are given only for firm matches. Clone size is given for some rows only: seen once, a few or many times, or a class if the clone is expanded.

abundance,v_gene,j_gene,d_gene,CDR3nt,CDR3aa
.,TRBV7-2,TRBJ2-5,.,TGTGCCAGCAGATTAGGCAGCGCGCGCGGTGAAGAGACCCAGTACTTC,CASRLGSARGEETQYF
many,TRBV28,TRBJ1-4,TRBD1,TGTGCCAGCAGTTTCCCGCCGGGACAGACTAATGAAAAACTGTTTTTT,CASSFPPGQTNEKLFF
many,TRBV5-1,TRBJ2-2,TRBD1,TGCGCCAGCAGCCGGTCACAGGGGGATACCGGGGAGCTGTTTTTT,CASSRSQGDTGELFF
many,TRBV6-1,TRBJ1-2,.,TGTGCCAGCAGTGAATCCGACGCGGAGTCGGCTGGCTACACCTTC,CASSESDAESAGYTF
many,TRBV3-1,TRBJ1-1,.,TGTGCCAGCAGCCAAGAAACACGCGCTGAAGCTTTCTTT,CASSQETRAEAFF
many,TRBV7-2,TRBJ2-1,TRBD1,TGTGCCAGCAGCTTAGGCGGGACAGGGCCGTTCTTC,CASSLGGTGPFF
many,TRBV5-1,TRBJ2-1,TRBD1,TGCGCCAGCAGCCTGGGACAGGACATCAATGAGCAGTTCTTC,CASSLGQDINEQFF
many,TRBV5-1,TRBJ1-4,.,TGCGCCAGCAGCTTGGACAGCACTAATGAAAAACTGTTTTTT,CASSLDSTNEKLFF
many,TRBV20-1,TRBJ1-2,.,TGCAGTGCTAGCTTGGGAGGCAACTATGGCTACACCTTC,CSASLGGNYGYTF
many,TRBV5-1,TRBJ2-1,.,TGCGCCAGCAGCTTTTTTGCCTCCTACAATGAGCAGTTCTTC,CASSFFASYNEQFF
many,TRBV20-1,TRBJ2-1,TRBD1,TGCAGTGCGGAGGACAGGGGCTCTCTCAATGAGCAGTTCTTC,CSAEDRGSLNEQFF
few,TRBV12-3/TRBV12-4,TRBJ2-1,.,TGTGCCAGCAGTTTTATGCAGGGAGGTGAGCAGTTCTTC,CASSFMQGGEQFF
.,TRBV5-1,TRBJ2-3,.,TGCGCCAGCAGCCAGGACGGCAGAGGCACAGATACGCAGTATTTT,CASSQDGRGTDTQYF
many,TRBV5-1,TRBJ2-7,.,TGCGCCAGCAGCTTGGGGTTCAAGGCGGATTCCTACGAGCAGTACTTC,CASSLGFKADSYEQYF
few,TRBV20-1,TRBJ2-3,.,TGCAGTGCTAGGGGGATGGATGCCCACACAGATACGCAGTATTTT,CSARGMDAHTDTQYF
many,TRBV7-2,TRBJ2-7,.,TGTGCCAGCAGCCCACGGACGGGCGGTACCTACGAGCAGTACTTC,CASSPRTGGTYEQYF
many,TRBV6-1,TRBJ1-2,.,TGTGCCAGCAGTGAAGTTCGGGGAGAGGGGGTTTCCTATGGCTACACCTTC,CASSEVRGEGVSYGYTF
many,TRBV12-3/TRBV12-4,TRBJ1-2,.,TGTGCCAGCAGCGAGCGGACAGTGGTTGGCTACACCTTC,CASSERTVVGYTF
many,TRBV18,TRBJ1-2,TRBD1,TGTGCCAGCTCACCACCGTCGGGACAGCTCTATGGCTACACCTTC,CASSPPSGQLYGYTF
many,TRBV5-6,TRBJ2-5,.,TGTGCCAGCAGCTTGGACCCGACTCGCAGGCAAGAGACCCAGTACTTC,CASSLDPTRRQETQYF
many,TRBV20-1,TRBJ1-2,.,TGCAGTGCTAGAGATTCGGTTGATGGGGGCCCTACCATTAACTATGGCTACACCTTC,CSARDSVDGGPTINYGYTF
many,TRBV20-1,TRBJ2-5,.,TGCAGTGCTAGAGGGGGCGAAGAAGGGTTCGCGGAGACCCAGTACTTC,CSARGGEEGFAETQYF
many,TRBV5-1,TRBJ2-2,.,TGCGCCAGCAGCTTGACGCCCGAAGAAAAGCTGTTTTTT,CASSLTPEEKLFF
many,TRBV10-3,TRBJ2-3,TRBD1,TGTGCCATCAGTGACTGGACAGGGTTCACAGATACGCAGTATTTT,CAISDWTGFTDTQYF
many,TRBV5-5,TRBJ2-1,.,TGTGCCAGCAGCTTGACAGCGAACAATGAGCAGTTCTTC,CASSLTANNEQFF
many,TRBV2,TRBJ1-2,TRBD1,TGTGCCAGCAGGCCTGGACAGGGGAGAGATGGCTACACCTTC,CASRPGQGRDGYTF
many,TRBV27,TRBJ1-6,TRBD1,TGTGCCAGCAGAATAGGGGGCTTCTTATCACCCCTCCACTTT,CASRIGGFLSPLHF
many,TRBV5-1,TRBJ2-7,TRBD2,TGCGCCAGCAGCCAAGGGACTAGTTCCTACGAGCAGTACTTC,CASSQGTSSYEQYF
many,TRBV20-1,TRBJ2-2,.,TGCAGTGCTATGGCGGGGCCCCGGAGAACCGGGGAGCTGTTTTTT,CSAMAGPRRTGELFF
.,TRBV2,TRBJ2-1,.,TGTGCCAGCAGTACTAGCTCCGCTGAGCAGTTCTTC,CASSTSSAEQFF
many,TRBV7-3,TRBJ2-5,TRBD2,TGTGCCAGCAGCTTCCAGCGGGGGCCGGGGGAGACCCAGTACTTC,CASSFQRGPGETQYF
many,TRBV7-8,TRBJ2-3,.,TGTGACAGCAGCAGGAGCTCAGATACGCAGTATTTT,CDSSRSSDTQYF
few,TRBV5-5,TRBJ2-5,.,TGTGCCAGCAGCCTCCAAAAGGGGGGCGTAGAGACCCAGTACTTC,CASSLQKGGVETQYF
many,TRBV20-1,TRBJ1-5,TRBD1,TGCAGTGCTCCCCTTGGACAGGCGAATCAGCCCCAGCATTTT,CSAPLGQANQPQHF
many,TRBV20-1,TRBJ2-7,.,TGCAGTGCTAGTGGGAGGAGCTCCTACGAGCAGTACTTC,CSASGRSSYEQYF
many,TRBV10-3,TRBJ1-1,.,TGTGCCATCAGTGAGTACGGGGGCGCCGGGCTCACTGAAGCTTTCTTT,CAISEYGGAGLTEAFF
many,TRBV4-1,TRBJ2-7,.,TGCGCCAGCAGCCAAGAAGGGGGGGACTACTCCTACGAGCAGTACTTC,CASSQEGGDYSYEQYF
many,TRBV20-1,TRBJ1-2,TRBD1,TGCAGTGCCCCGGGACAGTACCATGGCTACACCTTC,CSAPGQYHGYTF
few,TRBV14,TRBJ1-2,.,TGTGCCAGCAGCCAAGTCTCGCTCCCGGATAATGGCTACACCTTC,CASSQVSLPDNGYTF
many,TRBV20-1,TRBJ1-2,.,TGCAGTGCTAGAGAAGCGCAACATCATGGCTACACCTTC,CSAREAQHHGYTF
many,TRBV9,TRBJ2-3,.,TGTGCCAGCAGCGTCTCGACTGGCACGATGGGGCCCGATACGCAGTATTTT,CASSVSTGTMGPDTQYF
many,TRBV5-1,TRBJ2-7,.,TGCGCCAGCAGCTTTACAGGGTACGAGCAGTACTTC,CASSFTGYEQYF
many,TRBV20-1,TRBJ2-5,.,TGCAGTGCCGTTCTATCGACCAAAGAGACCCAGTACTTC,CSAVLSTKETQYF
many,TRBV2,TRBJ2-1,.,TGTGCCAGCAGTGTAACAGGGTCCTACAATGAGCAGTTCTTC,CASSVTGSYNEQFF
many,TRBV6-5,TRBJ2-7,.,TGTGCCAGCAGTTACATTGGGAGCCGCTACGAGCAGTACTTC,CASSYIGSRYEQYF
many,TRBV12-3/TRBV12-4,TRBJ2-1,.,TGTGCCAGTCAGAGTCTGGCGGATAAGCAGTTCTTC,CASQSLADKQFF
few,TRBV18,TRBJ2-5,.,TGTGCCAGCTCACCACCCCGCTTTCAGGAGACCCAGTACTTC,CASSPPRFQETQYF
few,TRBV20-1,TRBJ2-5,TRBD1,TGCAGTGCTCCCGACCCCCAGGGGGCGTGGGAGACCCAGTACTTC,CSAPDPQGAWETQYF
.,TRBV12-3/TRBV12-4,TRBJ1-1,.,TGTGCCAGCAGATTTTACGGACAGTACTCAGAAGCTTTCTTT,CASRFYGQYSEAFF
many,TRBV6-5,TRBJ1-2,.,TGTGCCAGCAGTTACTGGGCTAGCGATGGCTACACCTTC,CASSYWASDGYTF